One and the same sample provided the 17 T cell receptor beta chains below, sequenced in a study of shared clonotypes between healthy human individuals. Data came from immunoSEQ multiplex PCR; TCRdb stores just in-frame clones and leaves some out. The sample includes 2,100,000 or so clones, around 95% seen only once; the top ten take 0.1% to 0.15%. Sample: naive CD4+ T cells sorted from blood. Subset meaning: CD45RA+ positively selected. The source of these receptors is a man younger than 35 in good health.

The chain carries TRBV11-2 and TRBJ2-7; 9 bases are shared with TRBD2. Germline lookup yields CDR1 SGHAT and CDR2 FQNNGV. With 1 base clipped from V and 2 bases from J, the junction kept 6 bases outside the gene matches. The CDR3 has 16 residues. As DNA, the CDR3 is TGTGCCAGCAGCTTAGGTACTAGCGGGCAAGCCTACGAGCAGTACTTC. It encodes CASSLGTSGQAYEQYF.

Only one count was recorded for this clone. The chain combines TRBV5-6 with TRBJ2-3, with 8 bases aligning to TRBD2. The junction had 11 bases not matched to a gene; V was cut back by 5 bases and J by 3 bases. The CDR3 is made up of 16 amino acids. Germline V lookup: CDR1 SGHDT, CDR2 YYEEEE. The CDR3 DNA is TGTGCCAGCAGAAGCCGAATAGCGGGAAGGACAGATACGCAGTATTTT. It specifies CASRSRIAGRTDTQYF.

The rearrangement uses TRBV5-6 and TRBJ2-1; D is unresolved. CDR1 and CDR2 from the germline V gene are SGHDT and YYEEEE. The CDR3 is made up of 13 amino acids. V lost 0 bases and J 4 bases, leaving 5 bases between the germline ends. The CDR3: CASSLVGYNEQFF. The DNA for the CDR3 is TGTGCCAGCAGCTTGGTGGGGTACAATGAGCAGTTCTTC.

A word on this clone: At the DNA level, this CDR3 is encoded by other sequences in the same sample as well. The chain is built from TRBV2 and TRBJ1-1; TRBD1 matches at 8 bases. V gave up 6 bases and J gave up 4 bases; unmatched junction bases: 4. Germline CDR1 SNHLY, CDR2 FYNNEI. The CDR3 length is 13 residues. CDR3 sequence reads: CASSGQGGTEAFF. The CDR3 coding sequence is TGTGCCAGCAGCGGACAGGGAGGCACTGAAGCTTTCTTT.

The chain couples TRBV18 to TRBJ2-3; 8 bases align to TRBD1. The CDR3 is 17 residues long. The junction had 7 bases not matched to a gene; V was cut back by 0 bases and J by 2 bases. Germline V lookup: CDR1 KGHSH, CDR2 LQKENI. CDR3 amino acids: CASSPPRTGPLTDTQYF. The CDR3 DNA reads as TGTGCCAGCTCACCACCTAGGACAGGGCCTCTCACAGATACGCAGTATTTT. Supplemented by reference TRBV18 and TRBJ2-3, the full variable domain reads NAGVMQNPRHLVRRRGQEARLRCSPMKGHSHVYWYRQLPEEGLKFMVYLQKENIIDESGMPKERFSAEFPKEGPSILRIQQVVRGDSAAYFCASSPPRTGPLTDTQYFGPGTRLTVL.

To note about this clone: At one end, the junction sequence differs from germline, possibly due to a read error. This chain uses TRBV7-8 with TRBJ2-7; 14 bases fit TRBD2. There are 16 residues in the CDR3. Germline V gives CDR1 SGHVS, CDR2 FQNEAQ. The CDR3, as DNA: TGTGCCAGCAGCCCAGGACTAGCGGGGGGTTCCTCCGAGCAGTACTTC. It translates to CASSPGLAGGSSEQYF. Complete variable domain (other parts from reference TRBV7-8 and TRBJ2-7): GAGVSQSPRYKVAKRGQDVALRCDPISGHVSLFWYQQALGQGPEFLTYFQNEAQLDKSGLPSDRFFAERPEGSVSTLKIQRTQQEDSAVYLCASSPGLAGGSSEQYFGPGTRLTVT.

The chain employs TRBV6-5 and TRBJ2-5; 7 bases agree with TRBD1. Germline V gene data show CDR1 as MNHEY and CDR2 as SVGAGI. This CDR3 is 15 amino acids long. V was pared by 10 bases and J by 5 bases, with 16 bases of the junction left unmatched. The CDR3 coding sequence is TGTGCCACCCATTCCGGGCAGGGGGAAGGGGAGACCCAGTACTTC. It codes for CATHSGQGEGETQYF.

This chain links TRBV5-1 with TRBJ1-3, with D maybe TRBD1 (6 bases). V was clipped by 3 bases and J by 8 bases, with 9 bases between them. CDR1 and CDR2 (germline): SGHRS, YFSETQ. This CDR3 is built from 12 residues. The CDR3 DNA reads as TGCGCCAGCAGCTACGAGGGGGACACCATATATTTT. It is translated as CASSYEGDTIYF.

V gene TRBV5-1 combines with J gene TRBJ2-1; 15 bases match TRBD2. Losses at the gene ends were 0 bases for V and 5 bases for J; bases not matched to a gene: 6. The CDR3 loop spans 18 amino acids. Germline CDR1 SGHRS, CDR2 YFSETQ. The CDR3 protein is CASSLGRTSGRADNEQFF. As DNA, the CDR3 is TGCGCCAGCAGCTTGGGTAGGACTAGCGGGAGGGCCGACAATGAGCAGTTCTTC.

V and J are TRBV4-3 and TRBJ2-3, with D possibly matching TRBD2 (5 bases). Per the germline V gene, CDR1 is LGHNA and CDR2 is YSLEER. CDR3 length: 15 residues. V shed 0 bases and J shed 4 bases, with 11 bases lying between them. The CDR3 DNA is TGCGCCAGCAGCCAAGATGAGGGTGGAGCAGATACGCAGTATTTT. Encoded protein: CASSQDEGGADTQYF.

This rearrangement joins TRBV2 to TRBJ2-1; TRBD2 matches 12 bases. Germline V gene lookup returns CDR1 SNHLY and CDR2 FYNNEI. The length of the CDR3 is 15 residues. V shed 6 bases and J 10 bases; nucleotides not matched to a gene: 10. DNA for the CDR3: TGTGCCAGCAGACGGACTAGCGGGACCCTCGGGGAGCAGTTCTTC. Protein: CASRRTSGTLGEQFF.

This chain links TRBV10-3 with TRBJ2-7; D is possibly TRBD2 (6 bases). The CDR3 is 14 amino acids. V was clipped by 3 bases and J by 0 bases, with 9 bases between them. Germline V CDR1 and CDR2: ENHRY, SYGVKD. This CDR3 is CAISDVGGSYEQYF. The CDR3 region has the DNA TGTGCCATCAGTGATGTGGGGGGCTCCTACGAGCAGTACTTC.

Of note for this clone: The sample contains more than one DNA sequence encoding this CDR3. CDR3 nucleotide sequence: TGTGCCAGCAGCCCCGGGCCCTACGAGCAGTACTTC. Translated, it gives CASSPGPYEQYF. V usage is TRBV11-2 and J usage is TRBJ2-7; D gene uncertain. This CDR3 contains 12 residues. Germline loops: CDR1 SGHAT, CDR2 FQNNGV. The V end lost 5 bases, the J end lost 2 bases, and 7 bases lay between the germline ends.

The sample holds one count of this clone. The chain recombines TRBV7-2 with TRBJ2-7; either TRBD1 or TRBD2 may supply D (5 bases each). CDR1 is SGHTA and CDR2 is FQGNSA in the germline V gene. Between the trimmed V and J ends, which lost 1 base and 0 bases, there was a span of 7 bases. The CDR3 is 14 amino acids. CDR3: CASSLEGTSYEQYF. CDR3 DNA: TGTGCCAGCAGCTTAGAGGGGACCTCCTACGAGCAGTACTTC.

The chain recombines TRBV6-6 with TRBJ2-2; 10 bases line up with TRBD1. The germline CDR1 and CDR2 sequences are MNHNY and SVGAGI (reference sequence). The ends lost 5 bases at V and 5 bases at J; junction bases unmatched: 5. The CDR3 length is 15 residues. CDR3 in amino acids: CASSPTGGATGELFF. CDR3 nucleotide sequence: TGTGCCAGCAGTCCGACAGGGGGCGCGACCGGGGAGCTGTTTTTT.

This chain connects TRBV5-4 to TRBJ2-2; D might be TRBD1 (6 bases). The CDR3 covers 14 residues. Germline V gives CDR1 SGHNT, CDR2 YYREEE (reference sequence). Trimming removed 3 bases at V and 3 bases at J, with 9 bases between. CDR3 DNA sequence: TGTGCCAGCAGCTCCCGGACAGACACCGGGGAGCTGTTTTTT. Its translation: CASSSRTDTGELFF. The full variable domain, with the rest looked up from reference TRBV5-4 and TRBJ2-2, is ETGVTQSPTHLIKTRGQQVTLRCSSQSGHNTVSWYQQALGQGPQFIFQYYREEENGRGNFPPRFSGLQFPNYSSELNVNALELDDSALYLCASSSRTDTGELFFGEGSRLTVL.

The genes are TRBV11-2 and TRBJ1-6; unclear D gene. Trimming removed 4 bases from V and 3 bases from J, with 10 bases in between. Germline loops: CDR1 SGHAT, CDR2 FQNNGV. CDR3 length equals 15 residues. CDR3 protein: CASSSDGVYNSPLHF. The CDR3 DNA follows: TGTGCCAGCAGCTCCGACGGGGTCTATAATTCACCCCTCCACTTT.